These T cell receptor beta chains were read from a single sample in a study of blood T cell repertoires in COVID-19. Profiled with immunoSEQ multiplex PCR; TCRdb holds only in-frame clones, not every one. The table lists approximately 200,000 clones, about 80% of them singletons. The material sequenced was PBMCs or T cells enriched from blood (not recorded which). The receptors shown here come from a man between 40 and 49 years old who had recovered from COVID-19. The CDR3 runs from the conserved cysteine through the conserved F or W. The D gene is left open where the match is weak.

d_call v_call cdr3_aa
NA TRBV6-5 CASSYSGGAFF
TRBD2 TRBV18 CASSPGLADTGELFF
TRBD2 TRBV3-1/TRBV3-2 CASSSSRRGDEQYF
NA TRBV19 CASSLGAWSNQPQHF
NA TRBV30 CAWSVRAGSNQPQHF
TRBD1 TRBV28 CASSPPVGTVRKRSGNTIYF
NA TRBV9 CASSPSGGMNTEAFF
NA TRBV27 CASSLKPAGSGEQFF
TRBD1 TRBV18 CASSRDRAAKLFF
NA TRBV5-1 CASSLRQGNTEAFF
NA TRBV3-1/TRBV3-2 CASSSTGNQPQHF
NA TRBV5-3 CARSTRRDLNYGYTF
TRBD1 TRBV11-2 CASSLLQGANSPLHF
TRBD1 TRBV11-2 CASSPRQGGGNTEAFF
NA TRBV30 CAWGHGGTEAFF
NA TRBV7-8 CASSPSSGDQPQHF
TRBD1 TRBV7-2 CASSRYGQVANYGYTF
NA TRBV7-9 CASSSTGTNYGYTF
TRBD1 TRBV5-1 CASSLTGGTGELFF
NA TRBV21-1 CAGKDRNTEAFF
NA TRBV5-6 CASSLPRRSYEQYF
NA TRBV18 CASSRGRGEETQYF